A selection of T cell receptor beta chains follows, all from one sample in a study of shared clonotypes between healthy human individuals. The repertoire was sequenced with immunoSEQ multiplex PCR; TCRdb's copy has only in-frame clones and lacks some. This table holds around 700,000 clones, over 65% found once. The specimen sequenced was memory CD4+ T cells sorted from blood. The origin of the receptors is a woman aged 25 to 39 in good health. CDR3s include the opening cysteine and the closing phenylalanine or tryptophan.

v_gene	j_gene	CDR3aa
TRBV9	TRBJ2-7	CASSPRAGVGYEQYF
TRBV30	TRBJ2-5	CAWRGMREQYF
TRBV28	TRBJ1-4	CASSKAQDRNEKLFF
TRBV30	TRBJ1-1	CAWSGFLGTEAFF
TRBV19	TRBJ2-2	CASSIVSSGVTGELFF
TRBV18	TRBJ2-1	CASSPGDYNEQFF
TRBV6-5	TRBJ1-2	CASSYLTKGDYGYTF
TRBV7-9	TRBJ2-7	CASSLSASGLYEQYF
TRBV28	TRBJ2-2	CASKLGSTNTGELFF
TRBV28	TRBJ1-2	CASSNPLDRSLYYGYTF
TRBV29-1	TRBJ2-4	CSVRNREGDIQYF
TRBV9	TRBJ2-1	CASSVDSGVYNEQFF
TRBV5-1	TRBJ2-3	CASRDLAGVDTQYF
TRBV6-6	TRBJ1-2	CASSYSIDYGYTF
TRBV19	TRBJ2-7	CASSLQGQEQYF
TRBV7-2	TRBJ2-1	CASSPRGYEQFF
TRBV7-9	TRBJ1-1	CASSLDGGGRGAFF
TRBV14	TRBJ2-6	CASSQFQGGNSGANVLTF
TRBV14	TRBJ2-7	CASSQGRQGSPPRYYEQYF
TRBV19	TRBJ1-1	CASSMDRVNTEAFF
TRBV19	TRBJ2-1	CASSILRTSLEQFF
TRBV2	TRBJ2-4	CASGSRGGPLAKNIQYF
TRBV6-6	TRBJ2-3	CASSVLAALGTDTQYF
TRBV4-2	TRBJ2-1	CASSQEGSGSYNEQFF
TRBV5-1	TRBJ2-7	CASSLGGTGYVEQYF
TRBV27	TRBJ2-7	CASSRPGTQQGEQYF
TRBV18	TRBJ2-7	CASSTAGATAYEQYF
TRBV2	TRBJ1-2	CASSSRTNNYGYTF
TRBV2	TRBJ1-2	CASSDWPGNGYTF
TRBV29-1	TRBJ2-5	CSVDSVSETQYF
TRBV7-7	TRBJ2-1	CASSRGQGLSNEQFF
TRBV29-1	TRBJ1-1	CSVEGDRFTEAFF
TRBV19	TRBJ2-7	CASSITRLQGSSYEQYF
TRBV5-4	TRBJ2-7	CASSLENHEQYF
TRBV5-1	TRBJ1-1	CASSPGGAAFF
TRBV18	TRBJ2-4	CASSPSGSGIQYF
TRBV19	TRBJ2-6	CASNSPPGANVLTF
TRBV2	TRBJ2-7	CASTVTLAGDSHEQYF
TRBV9	TRBJ2-7	CASSVDTSGRAGEQYF
TRBV11-2	TRBJ1-2	CASSLDKGNYGYTF